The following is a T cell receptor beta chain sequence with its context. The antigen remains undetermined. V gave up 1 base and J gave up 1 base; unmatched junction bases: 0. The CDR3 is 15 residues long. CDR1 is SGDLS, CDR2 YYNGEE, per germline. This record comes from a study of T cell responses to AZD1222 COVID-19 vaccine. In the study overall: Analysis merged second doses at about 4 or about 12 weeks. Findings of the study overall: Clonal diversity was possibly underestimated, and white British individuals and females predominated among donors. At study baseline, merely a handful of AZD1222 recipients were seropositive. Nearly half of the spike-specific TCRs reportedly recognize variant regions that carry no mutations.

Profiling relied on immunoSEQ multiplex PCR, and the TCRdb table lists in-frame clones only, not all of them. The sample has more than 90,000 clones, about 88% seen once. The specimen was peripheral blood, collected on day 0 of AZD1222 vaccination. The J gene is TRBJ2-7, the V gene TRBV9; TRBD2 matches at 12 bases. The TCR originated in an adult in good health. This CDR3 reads CASSVLAGGSYEQYF. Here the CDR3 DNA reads TGTGCCAGCAGCGTACTAGCGGGAGGGTCCTACGAGCAGTACTTC.